A selection of T cell receptor beta chains follows, all from one sample in a study of OX40 agonist ivuxolimab in advanced cancers. Repertoires were generated with immunoSEQ multiplex PCR, while TCRdb's copy carries only in-frame clones and drops some. The sample has tens of thousands of clones, about four fifths seen once. This specimen consisted of CD4+ or CD8+ T cells sorted from blood, obtained in a trial of the OX40 agonist ivuxolimab. The receptor set was obtained from an adult with an advanced solid tumor such as melanoma, head and neck, liver or kidney cancer. Each CDR3 is given with its conserved first and last residue. D genes are given only for firm matches. The size entry is marked missing in some rows and otherwise reads once, few, many or a size class.

D gene: TRBD2
clone size: NA
V gene: TRBV27
J gene: TRBJ2-1
CDR3 protein: CASSLSGLAADQFF
CDR3 DNA: TGTGCCAGCAGTTTATCGGGACTAGCAGCGGATCAGTTCTTC

D gene: TRBD2
clone size: once
V gene: TRBV7-9
J gene: TRBJ2-1
CDR3 protein: CASSLPPRLAGTTDEQFF
CDR3 DNA: TGTGCCAGCAGCTTACCTCCTAGACTAGCGGGAACAACGGATGAGCAGTTCTTC

D gene: NA
clone size: NA
V gene: TRBV9
J gene: TRBJ2-7
CDR3 protein: CASSLRDEQYF
CDR3 DNA: TGTGCCAGCAGCTTGCGGGACGAGCAGTACTTC

D gene: TRBD1
clone size: NA
V gene: TRBV11-3
J gene: TRBJ2-1
CDR3 protein: CASSPRDRPNNEQFF
CDR3 DNA: TGTGCCAGCAGCCCGAGGGACAGGCCTAACAATGAGCAGTTCTTC

D gene: NA
clone size: NA
V gene: TRBV7-3
J gene: TRBJ1-4
CDR3 protein: CASSQYRAGASTNEKLFF
CDR3 DNA: TGTGCCAGCAGCCAGTACCGGGCAGGGGCTTCAACTAATGAAAAACTGTTTTTT

D gene: NA
clone size: NA
V gene: TRBV7-8
J gene: TRBJ1-1
CDR3 protein: CASSLVSGVNTEAFF
CDR3 DNA: TGTGCCAGCAGCTTAGTCTCCGGGGTGAACACTGAAGCTTTCTTT

D gene: TRBD1
clone size: NA
V gene: TRBV18
J gene: TRBJ2-2
CDR3 protein: CASSPATGATGELFF
CDR3 DNA: TGTGCCAGCTCCCCTGCTACAGGGGCCACCGGGGAGCTGTTTTTT

D gene: NA
clone size: NA
V gene: TRBV6-5
J gene: TRBJ1-5
CDR3 protein: CASSSEGAYSNQPQHF
CDR3 DNA: TGTGCCAGCAGTTCCGAGGGCGCCTATAGCAATCAGCCCCAGCATTTT

D gene: NA
clone size: NA
V gene: TRBV29-1
J gene: TRBJ2-1
CDR3 protein: CSVVLQGLNEQFF
CDR3 DNA: TGCAGCGTTGTCCTACAGGGCCTGAATGAGCAGTTCTTC

D gene: NA
clone size: NA
V gene: TRBV9
J gene: TRBJ1-4
CDR3 protein: CASSATDQNEKLFF
CDR3 DNA: TGTGCCAGCAGCGCCACAGACCAAAATGAAAAACTGTTTTTT

D gene: NA
clone size: once
V gene: TRBV7-2
J gene: TRBJ1-1
CDR3 protein: CASSLHRNTEAFF
CDR3 DNA: TGTGCCAGCAGCTTACATAGGAACACTGAAGCTTTCTTT

D gene: TRBD1
clone size: NA
V gene: TRBV5-1
J gene: TRBJ2-7
CDR3 protein: CASSPRTGVITYEQYF
CDR3 DNA: TGCGCCAGCAGCCCGAGGACAGGAGTGATAACCTACGAGCAGTACTTC

D gene: NA
clone size: NA
V gene: TRBV18
J gene: TRBJ2-7
CDR3 protein: CASSPRPRQSSYEQYF
CDR3 DNA: TGTGCCAGCTCACCACGGCCGAGACAGAGCTCCTACGAGCAGTACTTC

D gene: TRBD2
clone size: NA
V gene: TRBV7-2
J gene: TRBJ2-1
CDR3 protein: CASSLVPTSGQNEQFF
CDR3 DNA: TGTGCCAGCAGCTTAGTACCGACTAGCGGTCAGAATGAGCAGTTCTTC

D gene: NA
clone size: NA
V gene: TRBV20-1
J gene: TRBJ2-7
CDR3 protein: CSAKPREQYF
CDR3 DNA: TGCAGTGCTAAGCCCAGGGAGCAGTACTTC

D gene: TRBD1
clone size: NA
V gene: TRBV6-1
J gene: TRBJ1-5
CDR3 protein: CASRGTGLSNQPQHF
CDR3 DNA: TGTGCCAGCAGGGGGACAGGGCTTAGCAATCAGCCCCAGCATTTT

D gene: NA
clone size: NA
V gene: TRBV28
J gene: TRBJ1-2
CDR3 protein: CASSLTPGNGYTF
CDR3 DNA: TGTGCCAGCAGTTTAACGCCGGGAAATGGCTACACCTTC

D gene: NA
clone size: NA
V gene: TRBV5-5
J gene: TRBJ1-5
CDR3 protein: CASSLAGDGQPQHF
CDR3 DNA: TGTGCCAGCAGCTTGGCAGGGGATGGACAGCCCCAGCATTTT

D gene: NA
clone size: NA
V gene: TRBV6-5
J gene: TRBJ2-3
CDR3 protein: CAGTGFTDTQYF
CDR3 DNA: TGTGCCGGGACCGGGTTCACAGATACGCAGTATTTT

D gene: TRBD1
clone size: NA
V gene: TRBV28
J gene: TRBJ1-1
CDR3 protein: CASSLQGASGDTEAFF
CDR3 DNA: TGTGCCAGCAGTTTACAGGGGGCGTCTGGGGACACTGAAGCTTTCTTT

D gene: TRBD2
clone size: NA
V gene: TRBV5-6
J gene: TRBJ2-1
CDR3 protein: CASSFRLAGPYNEQFF
CDR3 DNA: TGTGCCAGCAGCTTTCGTCTAGCGGGGCCTTACAATGAGCAGTTCTTC

D gene: TRBD2
clone size: NA
V gene: TRBV14
J gene: TRBJ2-1
CDR3 protein: CASSSGTSGPYNEQFF
CDR3 DNA: TGTGCCAGCAGCTCCGGGACTAGCGGCCCCTACAATGAGCAGTTCTTC

D gene: NA
clone size: NA
V gene: TRBV29-1
J gene: TRBJ1-1
CDR3 protein: CSVWVYTEAFF
CDR3 DNA: TGCAGCGTTTGGGTTTACACTGAAGCTTTCTTT

D gene: NA
clone size: NA
V gene: TRBV30
J gene: TRBJ2-6
CDR3 protein: CAWSKGINRGQGSNVLTF
CDR3 DNA: TGTGCCTGGAGTAAGGGGATTAACCGAGGACAAGGTTCCAACGTCCTGACTTTC

D gene: NA
clone size: NA
V gene: TRBV9
J gene: TRBJ2-5
CDR3 protein: CASSVAPGETQYF
CDR3 DNA: TGTGCCAGCAGCGTAGCTCCGGGGGAGACCCAGTACTTC

D gene: NA
clone size: NA
V gene: TRBV11-2
J gene: TRBJ1-3
CDR3 protein: CASSLYTTGNTIYF
CDR3 DNA: TGTGCCAGCAGCTTATACACGACCGGAAACACCATATATTTT

D gene: TRBD1
clone size: NA
V gene: TRBV9
J gene: TRBJ1-4
CDR3 protein: CASSAGTGRHEKLFF
CDR3 DNA: TGTGCCAGCAGCGCCGGGACAGGGAGGCATGAAAAACTGTTTTTT

D gene: TRBD1
clone size: NA
V gene: TRBV6-6
J gene: TRBJ1-2
CDR3 protein: CASQGEEGGYTF
CDR3 DNA: TGTGCCAGCCAGGGGGAAGAAGGGGGCTACACCTTC

D gene: NA
clone size: NA
V gene: TRBV29-1
J gene: TRBJ2-1
CDR3 protein: CSVKSRPTTPSYNEQFF
CDR3 DNA: TGCAGCGTTAAAAGTAGGCCTACAACCCCTTCCTACAATGAGCAGTTCTTC

D gene: NA
clone size: NA
V gene: TRBV18
J gene: TRBJ2-7
CDR3 protein: CASSLHRDPSSYEQYF
CDR3 DNA: TGTGCCAGCTCACTGCACCGGGACCCGAGCTCCTACGAGCAGTACTTC

D gene: NA
clone size: NA
V gene: TRBV7-8
J gene: TRBJ1-2
CDR3 protein: CASSRIGRSNYGYTF
CDR3 DNA: TGTGCCAGCAGTCGAATCGGACGGAGTAACTATGGCTACACCTTC

D gene: NA
clone size: few
V gene: TRBV28
J gene: TRBJ2-5
CDR3 protein: CASSLLETQYF
CDR3 DNA: TGTGCCAGCAGTTTATTGGAGACCCAGTACTTC

D gene: NA
clone size: NA
V gene: TRBV28
J gene: TRBJ1-5
CDR3 protein: CASSLSVVNQPQHF
CDR3 DNA: TGTGCCAGCAGCCTAAGTGTGGTTAATCAGCCCCAGCATTTT

D gene: TRBD2
clone size: once
V gene: TRBV11-2
J gene: TRBJ2-1
CDR3 protein: CASSLPGLAGYNEQFF
CDR3 DNA: TGTGCCAGCAGCTTACCGGGACTAGCGGGCTACAATGAGCAGTTCTTC

D gene: TRBD2
clone size: NA
V gene: TRBV5-5
J gene: TRBJ2-3
CDR3 protein: CASSRGAGKDTQYF
CDR3 DNA: TGTGCCAGCAGCCGGGGAGCGGGGAAAGATACGCAGTATTTT

D gene: TRBD2
clone size: NA
V gene: TRBV7-2
J gene: TRBJ2-1
CDR3 protein: CASSLAAGLAGVRDEQFF
CDR3 DNA: TGTGCCAGCAGCCTAGCCGCGGGACTAGCGGGGGTTAGGGATGAGCAGTTCTTC

D gene: NA
clone size: NA
V gene: TRBV2
J gene: TRBJ1-2
CDR3 protein: CASSLEVFSYTF
CDR3 DNA: TGTGCCAGCAGTCTTGAAGTTTTTAGCTACACCTTC

D gene: NA
clone size: NA
V gene: TRBV28
J gene: TRBJ2-1
CDR3 protein: CASRAGTPPPFF
CDR3 DNA: TGTGCCAGCAGGGCCGGGACTCCCCCGCCGTTCTTC

D gene: NA
clone size: NA
V gene: TRBV11-3
J gene: TRBJ2-2
CDR3 protein: CASSTGQNTGELFF
CDR3 DNA: TGTGCCAGCAGCACCGGACAGAACACCGGGGAGCTGTTTTTT

D gene: NA
clone size: NA
V gene: TRBV19
J gene: TRBJ1-5
CDR3 protein: CASSPLLGGNQPQHF
CDR3 DNA: TGTGCCAGTAGCCCCCTTCTGGGAGGGAATCAGCCCCAGCATTTT

D gene: NA
clone size: NA
V gene: TRBV20-1
J gene: TRBJ2-1
CDR3 protein: CTLSVAREQFF
CDR3 DNA: TGCACCCTGTCAGTAGCTCGTGAGCAGTTCTTC

D gene: TRBD2
clone size: NA
V gene: TRBV7-9
J gene: TRBJ2-1
CDR3 protein: CASSLELAGVLQFF
CDR3 DNA: TGTGCCAGCAGCTTAGAACTAGCGGGAGTACTGCAGTTCTTC

D gene: NA
clone size: NA
V gene: TRBV5-4
J gene: TRBJ2-1
CDR3 protein: CASNEGGGSSYNEQFF
CDR3 DNA: TGTGCCAGCAACGAAGGGGGAGGGAGCTCCTACAATGAGCAGTTCTTC

D gene: NA
clone size: NA
V gene: TRBV13
J gene: TRBJ1-4
CDR3 protein: CASSPTGKGRNEKLFF
CDR3 DNA: TGTGCCAGCAGCCCAACAGGGAAGGGAAGAAATGAAAAACTGTTTTTT

D gene: NA
clone size: NA
V gene: TRBV18
J gene: TRBJ2-2
CDR3 protein: CASRRNTGELFF
CDR3 DNA: TGTGCCAGCCGTAGGAACACCGGGGAGCTGTTTTTT

D gene: NA
clone size: NA
V gene: TRBV9
J gene: TRBJ2-2
CDR3 protein: CASRSGAHTGELFF
CDR3 DNA: TGTGCCAGCAGGTCTGGGGCCCACACCGGGGAGCTGTTTTTT

D gene: NA
clone size: NA
V gene: TRBV7-3
J gene: TRBJ1-2
CDR3 protein: CASSPPSRDLGYGYTF
CDR3 DNA: TGTGCCAGCAGCCCCCCCTCCAGGGACCTCGGCTATGGCTACACCTTC

D gene: NA
clone size: NA
V gene: TRBV10-1
J gene: TRBJ2-1
CDR3 protein: CASSESILSGSYNEQFF
CDR3 DNA: TGCGCCAGCAGTGAGTCGATTCTCTCCGGGAGCTACAATGAGCAGTTCTTC

D gene: NA
clone size: once
V gene: TRBV7-2
J gene: TRBJ2-7
CDR3 protein: CASSLVWNEQYF
CDR3 DNA: TGTGCCAGCAGCTTAGTGTGGAACGAGCAGTACTTC

D gene: NA
clone size: NA
V gene: TRBV11-3
J gene: TRBJ2-5
CDR3 protein: CASSSSIAETQYF
CDR3 DNA: TGTGCCAGCAGCTCATCTATAGCGGAGACCCAGTACTTC

D gene: NA
clone size: NA
V gene: TRBV5-4
J gene: TRBJ1-2
CDR3 protein: CASRKGALANYGYTF
CDR3 DNA: TGTGCCAGCAGAAAAGGGGCGTTAGCTAACTATGGCTACACCTTC

D gene: NA
clone size: NA
V gene: TRBV4-2
J gene: TRBJ2-7
CDR3 protein: CASSQVARDNYEQYF
CDR3 DNA: TGTGCCAGCAGCCAAGTGGCCAGGGATAACTACGAGCAGTACTTC

D gene: TRBD1
clone size: NA
V gene: TRBV5-4
J gene: TRBJ2-1
CDR3 protein: CASSGHRGTFGQFF
CDR3 DNA: TGTGCCAGCAGCGGACACAGGGGAACATTTGGGCAGTTCTTC

D gene: NA
clone size: NA
V gene: TRBV5-4
J gene: TRBJ2-1
CDR3 protein: CASSYPGRAVDEQFF
CDR3 DNA: TGTGCCAGCAGCTATCCGGGCCGGGCGGTCGATGAGCAGTTCTTC

D gene: NA
clone size: NA
V gene: TRBV6-1
J gene: TRBJ2-3
CDR3 protein: CASRKGGASVDTQYF
CDR3 DNA: TGTGCCAGCAGGAAGGGGGGGGCTTCCGTAGATACGCAGTATTTT

D gene: TRBD2
clone size: NA
V gene: TRBV9
J gene: TRBJ2-1
CDR3 protein: CASSTGLAGGGEQFF
CDR3 DNA: TGTGCCAGCAGCACGGGACTAGCGGGAGGGGGTGAGCAGTTCTTC

D gene: NA
clone size: once
V gene: TRBV21-1
J gene: TRBJ2-1
CDR3 protein: CASSLGNEQFF
CDR3 DNA: TGTGCCAGCAGCTTAGGGAATGAGCAGTTCTTC

D gene: NA
clone size: NA
V gene: TRBV14
J gene: TRBJ1-3
CDR3 protein: CASSHPSGNTIYF
CDR3 DNA: TGTGCCAGCAGCCACCCTTCCGGAAACACCATATATTTT